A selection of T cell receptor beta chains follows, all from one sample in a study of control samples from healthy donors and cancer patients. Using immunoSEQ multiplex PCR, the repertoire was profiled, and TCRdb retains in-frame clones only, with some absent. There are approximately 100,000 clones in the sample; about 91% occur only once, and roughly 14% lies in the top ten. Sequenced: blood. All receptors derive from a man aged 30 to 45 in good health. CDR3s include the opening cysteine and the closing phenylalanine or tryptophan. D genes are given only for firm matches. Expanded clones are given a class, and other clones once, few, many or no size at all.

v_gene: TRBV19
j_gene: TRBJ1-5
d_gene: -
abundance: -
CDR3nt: TGTGCCAGTAGTATCTCTGACAGGCTAAGCAATCAGCCCCAGCATTTT
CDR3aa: CASSISDRLSNQPQHF

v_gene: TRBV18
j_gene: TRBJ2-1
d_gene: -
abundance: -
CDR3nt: TGTGCCAGCTCACCAGTTGAACGTGAGCAGTTCTTC
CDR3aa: CASSPVEREQFF

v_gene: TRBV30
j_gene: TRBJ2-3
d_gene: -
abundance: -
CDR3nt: TGTGCCCGCCGGGGGACCCAACGCACAGATACGCAGTATTTT
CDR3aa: CARRGTQRTDTQYF

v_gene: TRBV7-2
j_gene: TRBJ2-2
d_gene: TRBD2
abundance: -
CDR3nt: TGTGCCAGCAGCACCCCACGGACTAGCGGGAGAACAAACACCGGGGAGCTGTTTTTT
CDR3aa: CASSTPRTSGRTNTGELFF

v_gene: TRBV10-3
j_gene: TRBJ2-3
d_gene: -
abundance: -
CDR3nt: TGTGCCATCAGTGAGTTTCAGGGGAGCACAGATACGCAGTATTTT
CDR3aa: CAISEFQGSTDTQYF

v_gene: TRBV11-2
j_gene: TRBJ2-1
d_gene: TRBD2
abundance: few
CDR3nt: TGTGCCAGCAGCTTAGCTGGACTAGCGGGTGAGCAGTTCTTC
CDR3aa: CASSLAGLAGEQFF

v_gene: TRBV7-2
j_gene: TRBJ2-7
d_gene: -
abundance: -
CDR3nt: TGTGCCAGCAGCGCCCAAGACAACTTCGAGCAGTACTTC
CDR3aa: CASSAQDNFEQYF

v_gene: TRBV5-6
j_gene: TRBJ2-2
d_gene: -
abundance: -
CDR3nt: TGTGCCAGCAGCTTGGGGGCTCAGAACACCGGGGAGCTGTTTTTT
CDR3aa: CASSLGAQNTGELFF

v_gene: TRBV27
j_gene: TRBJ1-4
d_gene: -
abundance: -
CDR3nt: TGTGCCAGCTCGATGACGGGCAGCTTTAATGAAAAACTGTTTTTT
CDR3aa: CASSMTGSFNEKLFF

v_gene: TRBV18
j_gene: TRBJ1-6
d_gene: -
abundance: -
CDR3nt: TGTGCCAGCTCACCCCCGGGGCAGGGAAACTCACCCCTCCACTTT
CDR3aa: CASSPPGQGNSPLHF

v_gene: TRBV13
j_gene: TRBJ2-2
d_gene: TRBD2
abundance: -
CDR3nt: TGTGCCAGCAGCTTAGTTTTAGCGGGAGATCTCACCGGGGAGCTGTTTTTT
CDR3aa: CASSLVLAGDLTGELFF

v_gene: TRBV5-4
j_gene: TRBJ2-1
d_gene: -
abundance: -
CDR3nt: TGTGCCAGCAGCTTAAAGGGAGTTTACAATGAGCAGTTCTTC
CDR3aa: CASSLKGVYNEQFF

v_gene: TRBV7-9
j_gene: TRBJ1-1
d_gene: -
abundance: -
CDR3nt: TGTGCCAGCAGCGCCGGGGACACTGAAGCTTTCTTT
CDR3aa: CASSAGDTEAFF

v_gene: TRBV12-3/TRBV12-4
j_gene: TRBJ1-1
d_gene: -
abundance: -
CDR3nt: TGTGCCAGCTCTGTCTACTCTGAAGCTTTCTTT
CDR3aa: CASSVYSEAFF

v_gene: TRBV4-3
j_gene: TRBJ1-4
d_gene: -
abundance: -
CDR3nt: TGCGCCAGCAGCCAAGGCGTGGGCCCGGGGAAACTGTTTTTT
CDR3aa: CASSQGVGPGKLFF

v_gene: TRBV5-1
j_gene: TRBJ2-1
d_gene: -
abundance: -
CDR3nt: TGCGCCAGCAGTGTCGCAGGAGGGCCGGACAATGAGCAGTTCTTC
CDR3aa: CASSVAGGPDNEQFF

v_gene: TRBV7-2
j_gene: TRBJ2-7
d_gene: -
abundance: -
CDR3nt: TGTGCCAGCAGCCAGTTAGGGCAGGGCCCTACCGGATACGAGCAGTACTTC
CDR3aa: CASSQLGQGPTGYEQYF

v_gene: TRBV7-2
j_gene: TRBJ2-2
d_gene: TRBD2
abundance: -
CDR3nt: TGTGCCAGCAGCCTCCGGGGGGCGGGAGGCCGGGCTAGCACCGGGGAGCTGTTTTTT
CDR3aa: CASSLRGAGGRASTGELFF

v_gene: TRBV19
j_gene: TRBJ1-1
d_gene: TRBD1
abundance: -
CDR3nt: TGTGCCAGTACCCGGGACAGGGGCACTGAAGCTTTCTTT
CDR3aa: CASTRDRGTEAFF

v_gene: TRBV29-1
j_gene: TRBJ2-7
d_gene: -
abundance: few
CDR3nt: TGCAGCGTTGAAGGCCGGGACGGGACCTACGAGCAGTACTTC
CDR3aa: CSVEGRDGTYEQYF

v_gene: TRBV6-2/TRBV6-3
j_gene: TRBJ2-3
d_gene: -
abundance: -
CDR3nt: TGTGCCAGCAGTTTTCGTCGCGGGGGCACAGATACGCAGTATTTT
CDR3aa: CASSFRRGGTDTQYF

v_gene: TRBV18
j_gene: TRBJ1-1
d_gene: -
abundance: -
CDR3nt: TGTGCCAGCTCCTTCTTAGGGGACACTGAAGCTTTCTTT
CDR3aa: CASSFLGDTEAFF

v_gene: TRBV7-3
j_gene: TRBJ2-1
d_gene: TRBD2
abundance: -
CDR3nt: TGTGCCAGCAGCTTAACGATGGCTAGCGGGTTGGGTGAGCAGTTCTTC
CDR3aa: CASSLTMASGLGEQFF

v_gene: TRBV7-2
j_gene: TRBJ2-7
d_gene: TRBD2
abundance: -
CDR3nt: TGTGCCAGCAGCTTGGGACTAGCGGCCTACGAGCAGTACTTC
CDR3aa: CASSLGLAAYEQYF

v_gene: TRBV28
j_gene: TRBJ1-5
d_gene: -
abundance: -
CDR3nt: TGTGCCAGCAGTTTATTGACAGGACGGCCCCAGCATTTT
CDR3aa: CASSLLTGRPQHF

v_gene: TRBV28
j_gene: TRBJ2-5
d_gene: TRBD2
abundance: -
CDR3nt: TGTGCCAGCAGTCCAAGGACTAGCGGGAGAAAGACCCAGTACTTC
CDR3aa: CASSPRTSGRKTQYF

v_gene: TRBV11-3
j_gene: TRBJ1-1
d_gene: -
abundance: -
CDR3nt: TGTGCCAGCAGCTTAGGGGTTGAAGCTTTCTTT
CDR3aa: CASSLGVEAFF

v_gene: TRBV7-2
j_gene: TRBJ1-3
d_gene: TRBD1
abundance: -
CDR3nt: TGTGCCAGCAGCCCCTCGGGACAGGGCAGAAACACCATATATTTT
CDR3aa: CASSPSGQGRNTIYF

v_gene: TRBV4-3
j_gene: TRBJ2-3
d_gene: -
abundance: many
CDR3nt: TGCGCCAGCAGCCAAGATTGGCTAGCGAGCACAGATACGCAGTATTTT
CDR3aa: CASSQDWLASTDTQYF

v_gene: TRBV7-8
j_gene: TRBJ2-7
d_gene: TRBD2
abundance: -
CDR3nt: TGTGCCAGCAGCCGGGGGGGAAACGAGCAGTACTTC
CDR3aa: CASSRGGNEQYF

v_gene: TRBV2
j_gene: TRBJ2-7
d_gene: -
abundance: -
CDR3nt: TGTGCCACACGACAGGTGACCTACGAGCAGTACTTC
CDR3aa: CATRQVTYEQYF

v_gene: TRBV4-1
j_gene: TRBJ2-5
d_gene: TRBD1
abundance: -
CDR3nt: TGCGCCAGCAGCCAGACAGGGTCGGGCGAGACCCAGTACTTC
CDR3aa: CASSQTGSGETQYF

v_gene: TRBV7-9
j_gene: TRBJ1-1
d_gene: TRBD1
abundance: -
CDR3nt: TGTGCCAGCAGCCCCGGGGGGACAGAGGTTATGAACACTGAAGCTTTCTTT
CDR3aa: CASSPGGTEVMNTEAFF

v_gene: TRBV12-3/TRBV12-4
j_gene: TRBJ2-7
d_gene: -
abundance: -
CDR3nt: TGTGCCAGCAGTACCAGGGGACAACCCGAGCAGTACTTC
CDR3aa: CASSTRGQPEQYF

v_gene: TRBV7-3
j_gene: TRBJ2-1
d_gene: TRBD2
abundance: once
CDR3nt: TGTGCCAGCAGCTTAATCGCGGGAGGGGTCAATGAGCAGTTCTTC
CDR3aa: CASSLIAGGVNEQFF

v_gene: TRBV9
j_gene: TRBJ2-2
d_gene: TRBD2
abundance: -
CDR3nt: TGTGCCAGCAGCGGGACCCACCCCAGGCGGGAGCACACCGGGGAGCTGTTTTTT
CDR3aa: CASSGTHPRREHTGELFF

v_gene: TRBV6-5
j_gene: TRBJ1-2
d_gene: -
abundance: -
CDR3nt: TGTGCCAGCAGTTACAGGGGTTTACATGGCTACACCTTC
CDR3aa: CASSYRGLHGYTF

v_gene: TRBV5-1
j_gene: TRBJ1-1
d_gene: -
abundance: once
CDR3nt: TGCGCCAGCAGCTTGCCGGGGGACGTCTCTGAAGCTTTCTTT
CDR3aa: CASSLPGDVSEAFF

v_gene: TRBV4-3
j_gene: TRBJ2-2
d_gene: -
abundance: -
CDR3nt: TGCGCCAGCAGCCAAGATCGCGGCGCGAACACCGGGGAGCTGTTTTTT
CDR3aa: CASSQDRGANTGELFF

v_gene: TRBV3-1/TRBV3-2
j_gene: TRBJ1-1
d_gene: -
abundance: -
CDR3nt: TGTGCCAGCAGCCCGTACCGACAGGAGAACACTGAAGCTTTCTTT
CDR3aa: CASSPYRQENTEAFF

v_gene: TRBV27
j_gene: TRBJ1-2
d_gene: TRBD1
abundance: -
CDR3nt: TGTGCCACCGGGACAGTAAACTATGGCTACACCTTC
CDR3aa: CATGTVNYGYTF